The source of this T cell receptor beta chain is a study of T cell repertoires in aging, cancer and after chemotherapy (dated by TCRdb to the late 2010s). For the study in its entirety: The donors fell into six age groups ranging from 30 or younger to 70 or older, and each group had at least three individuals. To examine immunoaging and T cell reconstitution after chemotherapy, the study profiled TCR beta repertoires in peripheral blood from healthy donors and cancer patients. Paired pre- and post-chemotherapy samples in the solid tumor group came from brain tumor (glioblastoma) patients receiving temozolomide-based therapy. The full dataset contained roughly 8.8 million TCR reads. Alongside 95 healthy donors serving as a reference group, the cohort included 200 to 250 cancer patients, of whom about 94 had hematological cancers and more than 110 had solid cancers. Here is what the overall study found, with its caveats: In healthy donors, the decline in TCR diversity with age was mainly explained by loss of richness, whereas in cancer patients loss of evenness was also found to contribute. According to the authors, the repertoire data do not permit conclusions about immunological memory after chemotherapy. Compared with age-matched healthy donors, untreated patients with either hematological or solid cancers had significantly lower TCR diversity in the blood along with higher clonality. Median generation probability increased over the chemotherapy interval in both cancer cohorts, suggesting repertoire reconstitution through rebound thymic output.

Using a mixed TRB-A/B primer pool, multiplex touch-down PCR amplified rearranged TRB sequences covering the V, D and J segments. Illumina adapters and sample indices were attached to the amplicons in two consecutive PCR reactions using Phusion HS II polymerase. Amplicons were gel-purified with the NucleoSpin Gel and PCR Clean-up kit, then checked with Qubit and an Agilent 2100 Bioanalyzer. Sequencing of the libraries was done on an Illumina MiSeq with paired-end, single-indexed 600-cycle runs. In the original analysis: Processing of the TRB sequences was carried out with MiXCR versions 2.12 and 3.0.5. Each unique CDR3 nucleotide sequence was treated as one clone, and only productive sequences with two or more reads were kept. The repertoire metrics were Shannon diversity, evenness, clonality (calculated as one minus evenness), and diversity profiles parameterized by alpha from 0 to 5. Generation probabilities of clones in paired pre- and post-chemotherapy samples were computed with the IGoR algorithm. Starting from the raw public reads, TCRdb applied fastp trimming at Q25, assembled clones with MiXCR and retained in-frame beta chains. Under each unique CDR3 protein, matching rows form one entry showing the most common genes and DNA. For this entry, the V and J calls and clone size follow TCRdb and not the study's own pipeline. Present in this sample are over 1,500 distinct CDR3 sequences, 15% to 25% of which were seen just once. The biggest ten clones account for 22% of the sample.

As a fraction of the sample, this clonotype is medium-sized (0.01 to 0.1%). No antigen is known for it. No much larger clone exists at a distance of one base, and base qualities are not known. The CDR3 spans 14 residues, from the cysteine through the phenylalanine. The DNA shown is the 42-base CDR3, in frame from base 1. Trimming removed 5 bases from V and 6 bases from J; the gene matches leave 7 bases unexplained. CDR1 and CDR2 (MNHNS, SASEGT) derive from the germline V gene. Instead of sorted cells or RNA, genomic DNA extracted from peripheral blood served as the source for amplifying TCR beta rearrangements.

The clonotype comes from a human donor with a solid tumor. The rearrangement joined TRBV6-1 to TRBJ1-5, and 7 bases in between align with TRBD1. Sequences were obtained from blood. This receptor has the CDR3 CASSRTGAVQPQHF. The bases read TGTGCCAGCAGTCGTACAGGGGCCGTTCAGCCCCAGCATTTT.